The source of this TCR beta chain is a study of T cells in localized non-small cell lung cancer. The CDR3 consists of 12 residues. V dropped 7 bases and J dropped 0 bases, with 10 bases sitting between them. CDR1 and CDR2 (germline): SQVTM, ANQGSEA. Repertoires were generated with immunoSEQ multiplex PCR, while TCRdb's copy carries only in-frame clones and drops some. The sample includes about 77,000 clones, 88% seen only once; the top ten take less than 25%. This TCR came from a woman aged 40 to 75 with stage I squamous cell lung carcinoma. The V gene is TRBV29-1, the J gene TRBJ2-7, with TRBD1 as a possible D gene (5 bases). Sample: peripheral blood, taken before any cancer treatment. This CDR3 is CSGQLSSYEQYF. The CDR3 DNA sequence: TGCAGCGGACAGCTAAGCTCCTACGAGCAGTACTTC.